This TCR beta chain was profiled in a study of T cells in Graves' hyperthyroidism and ophthalmopathy. Study-wide results and limits: Ophthalmopathy prediction by the model preceded onset by a median roughly 6 months.

On this clonotype: Its antigen is as yet unknown.

The CDR3 length is 13 residues. The germline V gene encodes CDR1 PRHDT and CDR2 FYEKMQ (reference sequence). Trimming shortened V by 4 bases and J by 7 bases, and 12 bases separated the two germline ends. RNA transcripts provided the source from which TCR beta CDR3 regions were amplified. First-round RT-PCR with HTBI primers amplified the TCR CDR3 region. Each CDR3 protein is one row after TCRdb ran MiXCR on the multiplex PCR reads. The table lists 350,000 or so distinct CDR3 sequences, about a sixth of them singletons. The sample was blood. This rearrangement joins TRBV13 to TRBJ2-3; D might be TRBD1 (5 bases). The TCR originated in a young woman with Graves' hyperthyroidism that later progressed to Graves' ophthalmopathy. Written as DNA, the CDR3 is TGTGCCAGCAGCTCAACAGGAAAAAATACGCAGTATTTT. Its protein product is CASSSTGKNTQYF.